Described below is a single T cell receptor beta chain sequence and its context. With MiXCR, TCRdb reprocessed the PCR reads. The sample carries approximately 19,000 clones, 22% recorded once. This sample was included in a study of metastatic and nonmetastatic thyroid tumors. V was shortened by 5 bases and J by 4 bases, with 20 bases between the two germline ends. Per the germline V gene, CDR1 is SGHTA and CDR2 is FQGTGA. This CDR3 is built from 16 residues. All patients reached thyroid surgery having received no treatment beforehand. Material: tumor tissue. The V gene is TRBV7-3, the J gene TRBJ1-2; D not resolved. This sequence was found in a male donor with papillary thyroid cancer or a benign thyroid nodule (not recorded which). Some clones in this sample may be carry-over from other donors' samples. Here the CDR3 reads CASSPDENHSIYGYTF. CDR3 nucleotides: TGTGCCAGCAGCCCGGACGAAAACCACAGCATCTATGGCTACACCTTC.